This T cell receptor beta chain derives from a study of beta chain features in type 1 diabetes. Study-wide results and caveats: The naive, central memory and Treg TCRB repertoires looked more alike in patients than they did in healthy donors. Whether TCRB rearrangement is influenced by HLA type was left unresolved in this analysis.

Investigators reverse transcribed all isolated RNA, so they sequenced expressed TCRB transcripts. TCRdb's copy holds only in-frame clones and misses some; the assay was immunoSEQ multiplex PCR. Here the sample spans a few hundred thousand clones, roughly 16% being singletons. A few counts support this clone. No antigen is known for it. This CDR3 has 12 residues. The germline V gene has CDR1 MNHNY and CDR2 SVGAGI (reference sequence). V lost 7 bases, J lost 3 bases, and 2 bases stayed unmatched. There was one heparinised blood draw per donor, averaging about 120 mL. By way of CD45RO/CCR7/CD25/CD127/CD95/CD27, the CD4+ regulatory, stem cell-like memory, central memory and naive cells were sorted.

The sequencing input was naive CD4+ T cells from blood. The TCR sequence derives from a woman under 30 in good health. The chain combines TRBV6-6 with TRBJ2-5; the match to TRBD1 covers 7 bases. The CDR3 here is CASTDREETQYF. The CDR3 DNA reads TGTGCCAGCACCGACAGGGAAGAGACCCAGTACTTC.